The rows below give T cell receptor beta chains drawn from one sample of a study of identifying expanded T cells in peripheral blood. The assay was immunoSEQ multiplex PCR, and TCRdb's table has in-frame clones only and misses some. This sample has 100,000 to 150,000 clones, with 80% to 90% found just once. The sequenced sample was blood. The receptor set was obtained from a person between 18 and 70 years old in good health. CDR3s include the opening cysteine and the closing phenylalanine or tryptophan. A D gene is named only where the DNA matches it firmly. The size of a clone is reported for some rows only, either as once, few or many, or as a class for expanded clones.

J gene	clone size	D gene	V gene	CDR3 protein	CDR3 DNA
TRBJ2-7	-	-	TRBV10-1	CASSASLQGGQQYF	TGCGCCAGCAGTGCTTCTCTACAGGGCGGCCAGCAGTACTTC
TRBJ2-1	-	-	TRBV7-3	CASSFGNEQFF	TGTGCCAGCAGCTTCGGGAATGAGCAGTTCTTC
TRBJ2-3	-	-	TRBV5-4	CASSPWTSDTQYF	TGTGCCAGCAGCCCCTGGACTTCAGATACGCAGTATTTT
TRBJ1-3	-	-	TRBV2	CASSGQLGAADTIYF	TGTGCCAGCAGTGGACAGCTAGGCGCGGCAGACACCATATATTTT
TRBJ1-2	-	-	TRBV14	CASSQVRSNYGYTF	TGTGCCAGCAGCCAAGTGCGGTCTAACTATGGCTACACCTTC
TRBJ1-4	few	-	TRBV9	CASSQQTGGEKLFF	TGTGCCAGCAGCCAACAGACAGGTGGTGAAAAACTGTTTTTT
TRBJ1-1	once	-	TRBV4-1	CASSSARSTEAFF	TGCGCCAGCAGTTCGGCCCGTTCCACTGAAGCTTTCTTT
TRBJ1-6	-	TRBD1	TRBV30	CAWSVVWTGESNSPLHF	TGTGCCTGGAGTGTAGTGTGGACAGGGGAAAGCAATTCACCCCTCCACTTT
TRBJ1-5	-	-	TRBV18	CASSTVGSGNQPQHF	TGTGCCAGCTCAACCGTGGGATCGGGCAATCAGCCCCAGCATTTT
TRBJ1-2	-	-	TRBV5-6	CASSFGSRWEGYTF	TGTGCCAGCAGCTTCGGTAGTCGGTGGGAAGGCTACACCTTC
TRBJ1-5	-	-	TRBV19	CASSMGPGSNQPQHF	TGTGCCAGTAGTATGGGCCCAGGTAGCAATCAGCCCCAGCATTTT
TRBJ1-1	-	TRBD1	TRBV28	CASSPRDREVAFF	TGTGCCAGCAGTCCCCGGGACAGGGAGGTAGCTTTCTTT
TRBJ1-5	few	-	TRBV21-1	CASSKDSQGDQPQHF	TGTGCCAGCAGCAAAGATTCACAGGGGGATCAGCCCCAGCATTTT
TRBJ1-5	-	TRBD1	TRBV6-6	CASSRTGGLDQPQHF	TGTGCCAGCAGCCGGACAGGGGGCCTTGACCAGCCCCAGCATTTT
TRBJ2-7	-	TRBD1	TRBV28	CASRPLGTGTYEQYF	TGTGCCAGCAGACCATTGGGGACAGGAACCTACGAGCAGTACTTC
TRBJ2-7	-	TRBD2	TRBV19	CASSRNLAGWSSYEQYF	TGTGCCAGTAGCCGTAACCTAGCGGGATGGAGCTCCTACGAGCAGTACTTC
TRBJ1-2	-	-	TRBV27	CASSFSAPRNYGYTF	TGTGCCAGCAGTTTCAGCGCCCCGCGAAACTATGGCTACACCTTC
TRBJ2-1	-	-	TRBV11-2	CASSLSGSGSYNEQFF	TGTGCCAGCAGCTTATCGGGTTCGGGCTCCTACAATGAGCAGTTCTTC
TRBJ1-1	few	TRBD1	TRBV5-1	CASSPGQGAHTEAFF	TGCGCCAGCAGCCCCGGACAGGGGGCGCACACTGAAGCTTTCTTT
TRBJ2-3	-	-	TRBV7-6	CASSRGASTSTDTQYF	TGTGCCAGCAGCCGAGGGGCGAGCACCAGCACAGATACGCAGTATTTT
TRBJ1-1	-	TRBD1	TRBV11-2	CASRRGQTVDTEAFF	TGTGCCAGCAGGAGGGGACAGACCGTGGACACTGAAGCTTTCTTT
TRBJ2-7	-	-	TRBV5-1	CASSLASSLSYEQYF	TGCGCCAGCAGCTTGGCCTCCAGCCTCTCCTACGAGCAGTACTTC
TRBJ2-3	-	-	TRBV20-1	CRRGDTQYF	TGCAGGCGAGGAGATACGCAGTATTTT
TRBJ2-2	-	-	TRBV19	CASSNPDLRERGGELFF	TGTGCCAGTAGTAACCCTGATTTGCGGGAAAGGGGCGGGGAGCTGTTTTTT
TRBJ1-5	-	-	TRBV27	CASRSGNQPQHF	TGTGCCAGCAGATCCGGCAATCAGCCCCAGCATTTT
TRBJ2-1	-	-	TRBV7-9	CASSLGGSDEQFF	TGTGCCAGCAGCTTAGGGGGTAGCGATGAGCAGTTCTTC
TRBJ2-3	-	TRBD1	TRBV5-1	CASSLVRGTDTQYF	TGCGCCAGCAGCTTGGTCAGGGGGACAGATACGCAGTATTTT
TRBJ2-2	once	-	TRBV6-1	CASSSPPGELFF	TGTGCCAGCAGTAGCCCCCCCGGGGAGCTGTTTTTT
TRBJ2-5	-	-	TRBV7-2	CASSLGSKETQYF	TGTGCCAGCAGCTTAGGCTCCAAAGAGACCCAGTACTTC
TRBJ2-5	-	TRBD2	TRBV7-2	CASSLARGLAGQETQYF	TGTGCCAGCAGCTTAGCGAGGGGTCTAGCGGGGCAAGAGACCCAGTACTTC
TRBJ1-2	-	-	TRBV7-2	CASSRQIYGYTF	TGTGCCAGCAGCCGACAGATCTATGGCTACACCTTC
TRBJ2-1	-	TRBD1	TRBV7-3	CASSLETGGHNEQFF	TGTGCCAGCAGCTTAGAGACAGGGGGGCACAATGAGCAGTTCTTC
TRBJ2-1	-	-	TRBV7-3	CASSDRGINEQFF	TGTGCCAGCAGCGATCGGGGAATCAATGAGCAGTTCTTC
TRBJ1-2	-	-	TRBV5-4	CASSFTGDGYTF	TGTGCCAGCAGCTTTACTGGGGATGGCTACACCTTC
TRBJ1-6	-	TRBD1	TRBV9	CAPRDRGIFNSPLHF	TGTGCCCCGAGGGACAGGGGGATTTTTAATTCACCCCTCCACTTT
TRBJ2-7	once	TRBD1	TRBV7-3	CASSSQTGGREQYF	TGTGCCAGCAGCTCCCAAACAGGGGGTCGGGAGCAGTACTTC
TRBJ2-2	-	-	TRBV11-3	CASSYPSTGELFF	TGTGCCAGCAGCTACCCGAGCACCGGGGAGCTGTTTTTT
TRBJ1-6	-	-	TRBV9	CASSDRGGEGSPLHF	TGTGCCAGCAGCGATCGGGGGGGTGAGGGTTCACCCCTCCACTTT
TRBJ2-7	-	-	TRBV19	CASSISESRYYEQYF	TGTGCCAGTAGTATTTCGGAGTCCCGCTACTACGAGCAGTACTTC
TRBJ2-5	-	TRBD1	TRBV5-1	CASSLARGPETQYF	TGCGCCAGCAGCTTGGCTAGGGGGCCAGAGACCCAGTACTTC
TRBJ2-5	once	-	TRBV30	CAWSVFSGGETQYF	TGTGCCTGGAGTGTATTCTCCGGGGGAGAGACCCAGTACTTC
TRBJ2-5	-	-	TRBV2	CASRELAETQYF	TGTGCCAGCCGAGAACTCGCAGAGACCCAGTACTTC
TRBJ1-6	-	-	TRBV5-1	CASRKSDSNSPLHF	TGCGCCAGCAGAAAATCGGACAGCAATTCACCCCTCCACTTT
TRBJ2-2	-	-	TRBV15	CATSITGTDTGELFF	TGTGCCACCAGCATTACCGGGACGGACACCGGGGAGCTGTTTTTT
TRBJ1-2	-	-	TRBV14	CASSQGPRNYAYGYTF	TGTGCCAGCAGCCAAGGGCCCAGAAACTACGCCTATGGCTACACCTTC
TRBJ2-6	-	-	TRBV7-8	CASSRTGSGANVLTF	TGTGCCAGCAGCCGAACCGGGTCTGGGGCCAACGTCCTGACTTTC
TRBJ1-5	-	-	TRBV4-1	CASLDQPQHF	TGCGCCAGCCTTGATCAGCCCCAGCATTTT
TRBJ2-2	-	-	TRBV7-3	CASNQGGDGELFF	TGTGCCAGCAACCAAGGCGGGGACGGGGAGCTGTTTTTT
TRBJ2-5	-	TRBD2	TRBV5-1	CASRPTSGQETQYF	TGCGCCAGCCGACCGACTAGCGGCCAAGAGACCCAGTACTTC
TRBJ1-2	-	-	TRBV7-2	CASSLVGGTLNYGYTF	TGTGCCAGCAGCTTAGTAGGTGGCACTCTAAACTATGGCTACACCTTC